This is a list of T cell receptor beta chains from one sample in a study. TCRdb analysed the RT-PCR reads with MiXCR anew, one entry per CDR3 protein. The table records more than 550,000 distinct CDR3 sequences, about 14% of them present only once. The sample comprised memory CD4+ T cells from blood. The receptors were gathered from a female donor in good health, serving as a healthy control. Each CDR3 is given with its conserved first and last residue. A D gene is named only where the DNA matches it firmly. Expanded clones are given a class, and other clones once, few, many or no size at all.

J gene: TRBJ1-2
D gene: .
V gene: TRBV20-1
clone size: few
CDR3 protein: CSARDASWGREYGYTF
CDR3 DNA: TGCAGTGCTAGAGATGCCTCGTGGGGGAGGGAATATGGCTACACCTTC

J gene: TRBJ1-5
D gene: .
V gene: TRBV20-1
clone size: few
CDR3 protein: CSARAGGGLGQPQHF
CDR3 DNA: TGCAGTGCTAGAGCTGGGGGGGGCCTAGGGCAGCCCCAGCATTTT

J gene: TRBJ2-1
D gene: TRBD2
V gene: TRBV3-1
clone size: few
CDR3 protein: CASTLSGMAYNEQFF
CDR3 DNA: TGTGCCAGCACCCTTAGCGGGATGGCCTACAATGAGCAGTTCTTC

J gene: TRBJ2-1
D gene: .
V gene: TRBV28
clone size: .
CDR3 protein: CASSPPGGNLRQFF
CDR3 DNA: TGTGCCAGCAGTCCTCCGGGCGGGAACTTGCGGCAGTTCTTC

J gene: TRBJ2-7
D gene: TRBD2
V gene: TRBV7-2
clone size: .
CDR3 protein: CASSLVMWGGEQYF
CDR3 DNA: TGTGCCAGCAGCTTAGTAATGTGGGGGGGAGAGCAGTACTTC

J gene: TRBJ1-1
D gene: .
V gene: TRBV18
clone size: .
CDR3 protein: CASSPPGSGRNTEAFF
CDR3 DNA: TGTGCCAGCTCACCACCGGGGAGTGGTAGAAACACTGAAGCTTTCTTT

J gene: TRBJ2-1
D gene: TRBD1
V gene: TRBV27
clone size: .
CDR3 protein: CASSSDREGNEQFF
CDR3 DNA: TGTGCCAGCAGTTCGGACAGGGAAGGCAATGAGCAGTTCTTC

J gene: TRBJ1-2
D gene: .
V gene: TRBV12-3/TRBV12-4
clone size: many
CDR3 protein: CASSLRTAAYYTF
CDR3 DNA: TGTGCCAGCAGTTTGAGGACGGCAGCATACTACACCTTC

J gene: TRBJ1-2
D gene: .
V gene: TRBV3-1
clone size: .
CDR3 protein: CASSQGSLSYGYTF
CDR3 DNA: TGTGCCAGCAGCCAAGGGAGTCTAAGCTATGGCTACACCTTC

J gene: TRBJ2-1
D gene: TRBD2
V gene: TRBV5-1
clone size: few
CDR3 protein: CASSSGLYPSEQFF
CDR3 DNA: TGCGCCAGCAGCTCGGGACTATACCCCTCTGAGCAGTTCTTC

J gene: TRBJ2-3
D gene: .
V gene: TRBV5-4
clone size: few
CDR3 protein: CASSQTSVFADTQYF
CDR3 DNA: TGTGCCAGCAGCCAAACTTCTGTCTTTGCAGATACGCAGTATTTT

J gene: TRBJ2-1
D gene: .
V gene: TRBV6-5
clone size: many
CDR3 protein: CASSYDAYNEQFF
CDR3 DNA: TGTGCCAGCAGTTACGATGCATACAATGAGCAGTTCTTC

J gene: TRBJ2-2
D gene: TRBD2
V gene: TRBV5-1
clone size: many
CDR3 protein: CASSLGLADTGELFF
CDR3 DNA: TGCGCCAGCAGCTTGGGACTAGCGGACACCGGGGAGCTGTTTTTT

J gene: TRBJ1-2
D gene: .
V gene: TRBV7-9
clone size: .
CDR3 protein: CASSRDTSPTSNYGYTF
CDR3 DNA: TGTGCCAGCAGCCGGGACACCTCACCCACCTCTAACTATGGCTACACCTTC

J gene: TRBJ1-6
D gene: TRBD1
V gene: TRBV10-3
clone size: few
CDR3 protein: CAISASEQGVSPLHF
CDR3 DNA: TGTGCCATCAGTGCATCCGAACAGGGGGTCTCACCCCTCCACTTT

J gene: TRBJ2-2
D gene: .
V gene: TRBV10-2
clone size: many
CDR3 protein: CASSEDLGSTGELFF
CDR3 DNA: TGCGCCAGCAGTGAAGATTTGGGAAGCACCGGGGAGCTGTTTTTT

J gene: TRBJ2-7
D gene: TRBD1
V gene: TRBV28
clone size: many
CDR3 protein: CASSSGQGITYEQYF
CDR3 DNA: TGTGCCAGCAGTAGCGGACAGGGAATCACCTACGAGCAGTACTTC

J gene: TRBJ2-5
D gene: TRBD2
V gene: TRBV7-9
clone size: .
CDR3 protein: CASSLALKWEGRETQYF
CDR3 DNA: TGTGCCAGCAGCTTAGCGCTCAAGTGGGAGGGACGAGAGACCCAGTACTTC

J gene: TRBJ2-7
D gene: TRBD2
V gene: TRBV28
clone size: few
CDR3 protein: CASSLGLAGGLGEQYF
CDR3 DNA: TGTGCCAGCAGTTTAGGACTAGCGGGAGGGCTGGGCGAGCAGTACTTC

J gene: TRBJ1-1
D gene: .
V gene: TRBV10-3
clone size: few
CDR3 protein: CAISLTQAEAFF
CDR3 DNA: TGTGCCATCAGTTTAACCCAGGCTGAAGCTTTCTTT

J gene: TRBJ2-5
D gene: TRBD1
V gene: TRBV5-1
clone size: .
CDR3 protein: CASSVATQQGAGQTQYF
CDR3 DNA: TGCGCCAGCAGCGTAGCAACCCAACAGGGGGCTGGGCAGACCCAGTACTTC

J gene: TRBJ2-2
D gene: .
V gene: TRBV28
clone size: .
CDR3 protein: CASWVAGTGELFF
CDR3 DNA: TGTGCCAGCTGGGTCGCGGGGACCGGGGAGCTGTTTTTT

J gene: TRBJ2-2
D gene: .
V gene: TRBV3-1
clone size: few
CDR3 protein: CASSRGAQVTGELFF
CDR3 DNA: TGTGCCAGCAGCCGGGGGGCGCAGGTCACCGGGGAGCTGTTTTTT

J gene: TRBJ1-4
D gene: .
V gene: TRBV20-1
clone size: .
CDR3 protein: CSALGQGQGLGEKLFF
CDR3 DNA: TGCAGTGCTCTGGGGCAAGGGCAGGGGCTTGGGGAAAAACTGTTTTTT

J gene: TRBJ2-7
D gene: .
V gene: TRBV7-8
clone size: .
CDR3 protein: CASSLVGSDEQYF
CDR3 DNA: TGTGCCAGCAGCTTAGTCGGGTCGGACGAGCAGTACTTC

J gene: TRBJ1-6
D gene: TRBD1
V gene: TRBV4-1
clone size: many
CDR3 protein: CASSQGRDRWNSPLHF
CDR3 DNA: TGCGCCAGCAGCCAAGGCCGGGACAGGTGGAATTCACCCCTCCACTTT

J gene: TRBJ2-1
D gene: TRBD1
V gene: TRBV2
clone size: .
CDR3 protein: CASSARDRPNEQFF
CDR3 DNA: TGTGCCAGCAGTGCTAGGGACAGGCCCAATGAGCAGTTCTTC

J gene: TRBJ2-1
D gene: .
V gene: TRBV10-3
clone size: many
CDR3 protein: CAISESGLPTFF
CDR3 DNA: TGTGCCATCAGTGAGTCAGGGTTACCCACGTTCTTC

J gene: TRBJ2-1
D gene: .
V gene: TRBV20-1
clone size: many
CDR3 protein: CSAGLTRYEQFF
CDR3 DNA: TGCAGTGCGGGATTGACGAGGTACGAGCAGTTCTTC

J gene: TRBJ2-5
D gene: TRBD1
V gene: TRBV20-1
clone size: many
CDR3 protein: CSASEVPGGAGGETQYF
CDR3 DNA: TGCAGTGCTAGTGAGGTCCCAGGGGGCGCAGGAGGAGAGACCCAGTACTTC

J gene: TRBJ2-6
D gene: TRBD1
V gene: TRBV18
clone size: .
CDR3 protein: CASSPNSGGGSGANVLTF
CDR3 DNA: TGTGCCAGCTCACCAAACTCAGGGGGTGGCTCTGGGGCCAACGTCCTGACTTTC

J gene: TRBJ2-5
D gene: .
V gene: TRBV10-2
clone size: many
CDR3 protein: CASNRGRDGETQYF
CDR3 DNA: TGCGCCAGCAACAGGGGGAGGGATGGGGAGACCCAGTACTTC

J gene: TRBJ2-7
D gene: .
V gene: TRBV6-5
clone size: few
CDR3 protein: CASRREQDPTYEQYF
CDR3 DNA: TGTGCCAGCAGACGGGAACAGGACCCAACCTACGAGCAGTACTTC

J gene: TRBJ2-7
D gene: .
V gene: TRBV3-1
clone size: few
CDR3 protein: CASSQGTAAYEQYF
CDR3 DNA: TGTGCCAGCAGCCAAGGGACAGCGGCCTACGAGCAGTACTTC

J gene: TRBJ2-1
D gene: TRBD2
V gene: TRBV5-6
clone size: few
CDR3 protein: CASRSGTSGSEGNEQFF
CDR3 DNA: TGTGCCAGCAGGTCCGGGACTAGCGGGTCGGAGGGCAATGAGCAGTTCTTC

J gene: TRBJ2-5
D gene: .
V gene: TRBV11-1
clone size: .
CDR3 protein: CASSLVGGKGDQETQYF
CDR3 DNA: TGTGCCAGCAGCTTAGTGGGGGGAAAGGGGGACCAAGAGACCCAGTACTTC

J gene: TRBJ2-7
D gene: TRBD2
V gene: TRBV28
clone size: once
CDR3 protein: CASNKLAGGRNERYF
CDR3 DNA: TGTGCCAGCAACAAACTAGCGGGAGGGCGCAACGAGCGGTACTTC

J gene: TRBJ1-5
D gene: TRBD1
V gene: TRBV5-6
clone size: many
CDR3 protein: CASSRGTGVQPQHF
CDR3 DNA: TGTGCCAGCAGCCGTGGGACAGGGGTTCAGCCCCAGCATTTT